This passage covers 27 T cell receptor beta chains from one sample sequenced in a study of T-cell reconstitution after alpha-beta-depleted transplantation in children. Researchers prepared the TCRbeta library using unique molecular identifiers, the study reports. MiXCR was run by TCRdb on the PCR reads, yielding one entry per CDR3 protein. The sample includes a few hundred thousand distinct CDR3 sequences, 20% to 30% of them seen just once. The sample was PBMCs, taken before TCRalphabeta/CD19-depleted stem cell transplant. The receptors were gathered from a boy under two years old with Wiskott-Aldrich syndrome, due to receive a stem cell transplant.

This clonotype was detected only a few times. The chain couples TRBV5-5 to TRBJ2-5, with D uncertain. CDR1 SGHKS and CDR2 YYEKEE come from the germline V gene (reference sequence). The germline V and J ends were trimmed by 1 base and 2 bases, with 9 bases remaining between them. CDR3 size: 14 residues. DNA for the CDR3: TGTGCCAGCAGCTTGTACAGTTCTCAAGAGACCCAGTACTTC. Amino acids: CASSLYSSQETQYF.

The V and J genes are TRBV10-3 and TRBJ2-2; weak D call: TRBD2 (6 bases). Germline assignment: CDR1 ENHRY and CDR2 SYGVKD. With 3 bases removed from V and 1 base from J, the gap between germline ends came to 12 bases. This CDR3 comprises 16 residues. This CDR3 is CAISDGSRGNTGELFF. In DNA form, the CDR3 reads TGTGCCATCAGTGATGGTTCGCGGGGGAACACCGGGGAGCTGTTTTTT.

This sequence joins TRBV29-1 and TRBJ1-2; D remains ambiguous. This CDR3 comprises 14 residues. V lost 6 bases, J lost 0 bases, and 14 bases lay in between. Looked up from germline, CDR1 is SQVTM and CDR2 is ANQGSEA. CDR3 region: CSVGLGIANYGYTF. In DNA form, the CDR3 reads TGCAGCGTCGGGTTGGGGATCGCTAACTATGGCTACACCTTC.

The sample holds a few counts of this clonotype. Here the CDR3 reads CASSPPRTGNNEQFF. DNA of the CDR3: TGCGCCAGCAGCCCTCCTCGGACAGGAAACAATGAGCAGTTCTTC. The rearrangement uses TRBV5-1 and TRBJ2-1, with 7 bases aligning to TRBD1. This CDR3 comprises 15 residues. Per the germline V gene, CDR1 is SGHRS and CDR2 is YFSETQ. Trimming cost V 4 bases and J 5 bases; bases outside gene matches: 9.

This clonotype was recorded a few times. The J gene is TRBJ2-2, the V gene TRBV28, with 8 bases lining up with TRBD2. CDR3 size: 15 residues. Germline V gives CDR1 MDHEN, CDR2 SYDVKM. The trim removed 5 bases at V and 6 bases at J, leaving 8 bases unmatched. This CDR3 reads CASSPWTSLPGELFF. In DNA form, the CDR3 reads TGTGCCAGCAGTCCCTGGACTAGCCTTCCCGGGGAGCTGTTTTTT.

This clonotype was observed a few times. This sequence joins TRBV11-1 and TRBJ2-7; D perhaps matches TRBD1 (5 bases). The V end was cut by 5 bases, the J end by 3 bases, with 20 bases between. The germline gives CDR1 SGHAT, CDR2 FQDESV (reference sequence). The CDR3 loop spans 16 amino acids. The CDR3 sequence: CASSNHHARQIYEQYF. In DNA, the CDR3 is TGTGCCAGCAGCAACCACCACGCCCGACAGATCTACGAGCAGTACTTC.

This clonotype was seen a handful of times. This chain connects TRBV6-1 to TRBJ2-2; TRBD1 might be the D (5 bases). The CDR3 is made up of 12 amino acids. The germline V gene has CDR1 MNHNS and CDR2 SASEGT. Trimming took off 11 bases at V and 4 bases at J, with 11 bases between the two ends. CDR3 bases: TGTGCCGCTAACAGGCTCACCGGGGAGCTGTTTTTT. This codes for CAANRLTGELFF.

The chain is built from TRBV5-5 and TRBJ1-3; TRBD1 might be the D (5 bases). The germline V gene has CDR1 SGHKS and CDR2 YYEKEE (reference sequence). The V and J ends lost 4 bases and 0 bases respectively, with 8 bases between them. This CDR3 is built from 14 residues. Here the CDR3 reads CASSGTPSGNTIYF. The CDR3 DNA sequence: TGTGCCAGCAGCGGGACGCCCTCTGGAAACACCATATATTTT.

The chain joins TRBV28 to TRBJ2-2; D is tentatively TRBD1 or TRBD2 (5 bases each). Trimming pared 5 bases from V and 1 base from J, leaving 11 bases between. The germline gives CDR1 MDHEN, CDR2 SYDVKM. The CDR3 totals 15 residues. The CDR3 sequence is CASSEPGRNTGELFF. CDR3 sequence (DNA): TGTGCCAGCAGTGAGCCGGGACGGAACACCGGGGAGCTGTTTTTT.

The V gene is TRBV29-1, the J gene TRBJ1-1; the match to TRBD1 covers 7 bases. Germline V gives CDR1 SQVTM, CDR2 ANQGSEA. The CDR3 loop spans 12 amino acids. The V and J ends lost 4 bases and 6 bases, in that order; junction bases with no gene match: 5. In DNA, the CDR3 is TGCAGCGTTGGAGGGCAGGGGGCTGAAGCTTTCTTT. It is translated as CSVGGQGAEAFF.

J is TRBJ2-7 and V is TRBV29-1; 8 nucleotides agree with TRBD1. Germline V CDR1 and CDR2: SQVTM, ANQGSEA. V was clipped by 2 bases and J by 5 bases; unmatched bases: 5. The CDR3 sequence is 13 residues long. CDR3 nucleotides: TGCAGCGTTGAACAGGGGGCTGCCCACGAGCAGTACTTC. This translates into CSVEQGAAHEQYF.

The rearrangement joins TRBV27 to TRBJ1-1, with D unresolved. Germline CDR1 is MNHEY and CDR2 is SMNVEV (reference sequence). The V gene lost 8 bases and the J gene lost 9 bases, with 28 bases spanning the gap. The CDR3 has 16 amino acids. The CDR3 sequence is CASHPRSTARVAKAFF. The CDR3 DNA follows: TGTGCCAGCCACCCGCGTAGCACCGCGAGGGTAGCCAAAGCTTTCTTT.

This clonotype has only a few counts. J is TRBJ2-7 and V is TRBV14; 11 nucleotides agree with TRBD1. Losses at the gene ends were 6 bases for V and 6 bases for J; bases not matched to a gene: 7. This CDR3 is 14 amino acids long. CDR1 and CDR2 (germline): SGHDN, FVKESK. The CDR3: CASSRTGGLFEQYF. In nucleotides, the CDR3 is TGTGCCAGCAGTCGGACAGGGGGCTTGTTCGAGCAGTACTTC.

The CDR3 bases are TGTGCCAGCAGTTTTATTAGCGGGGGGCGAAGCAATCAGCCCCAGCATTTT. Protein: CASSFISGGRSNQPQHF. V usage is TRBV12-3 or TRBV12-4 and J usage is TRBJ1-5; the D gene is possibly TRBD1 (6 bases). This CDR3 has 17 residues. V lost 3 bases and J 1 base, leaving 16 bases between the germline ends.

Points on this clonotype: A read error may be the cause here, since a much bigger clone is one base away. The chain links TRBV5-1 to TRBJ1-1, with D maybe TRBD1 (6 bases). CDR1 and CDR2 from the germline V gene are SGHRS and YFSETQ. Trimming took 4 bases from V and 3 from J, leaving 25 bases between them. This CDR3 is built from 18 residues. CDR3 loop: CASSQILGAPIPDTEAFF. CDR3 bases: TGCGCCAGCAGCCAGATACTGGGGGCTCCAATTCCAGACACTGAAGCTTTCTTT.

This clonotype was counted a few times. CDR3 DNA sequence: TGCAGTGCTAGTATCGGGGGCAATCAGCCCCAGCATTTT. It codes for CSASIGGNQPQHF. V and J are TRBV20-1 and TRBJ1-5, with D uncertain. Per germline, CDR1 DFQATT and CDR2 SNEGSKA (reference sequence). The CDR3 runs to 13 residues. V was cut by 3 bases and J by 2 bases, with 8 bases left in between.

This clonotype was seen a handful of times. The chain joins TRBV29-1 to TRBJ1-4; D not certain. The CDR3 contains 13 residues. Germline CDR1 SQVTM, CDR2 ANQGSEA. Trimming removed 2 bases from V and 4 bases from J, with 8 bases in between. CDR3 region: CSVESSGNEKLFF. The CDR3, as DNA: TGCAGCGTTGAATCCAGCGGTAATGAAAAACTGTTTTTT.

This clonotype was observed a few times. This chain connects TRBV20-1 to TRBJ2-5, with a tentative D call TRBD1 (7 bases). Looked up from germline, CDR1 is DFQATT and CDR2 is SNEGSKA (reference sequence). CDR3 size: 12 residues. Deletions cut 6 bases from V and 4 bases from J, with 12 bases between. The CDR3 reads CSAARGAETQYF. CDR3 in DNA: TGCAGTGCCGCCAGGGGGGCAGAGACCCAGTACTTC.

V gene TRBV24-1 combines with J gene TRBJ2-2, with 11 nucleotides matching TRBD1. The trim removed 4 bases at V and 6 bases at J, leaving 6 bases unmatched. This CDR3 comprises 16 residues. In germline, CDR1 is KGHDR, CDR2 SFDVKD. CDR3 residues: CATSDLGQGGAGELFF. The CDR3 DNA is TGTGCCACCAGTGACTTGGGACAGGGGGGGGCCGGGGAGCTGTTTTTT.

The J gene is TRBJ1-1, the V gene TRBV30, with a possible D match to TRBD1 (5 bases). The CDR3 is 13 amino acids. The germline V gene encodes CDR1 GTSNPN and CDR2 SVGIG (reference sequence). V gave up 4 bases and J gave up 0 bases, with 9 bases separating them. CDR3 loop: CAWNRGMNTEAFF. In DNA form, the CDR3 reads TGTGCCTGGAATCGGGGGATGAACACTGAAGCTTTCTTT.

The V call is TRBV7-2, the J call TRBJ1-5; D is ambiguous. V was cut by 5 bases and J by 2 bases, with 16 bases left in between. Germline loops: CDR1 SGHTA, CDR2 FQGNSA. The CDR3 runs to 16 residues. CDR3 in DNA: TGTGCCAGCAGCCTAAGGTCGGGGTGGGGCAATCAGCCCCAGCATTTT. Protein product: CASSLRSGWGNQPQHF.

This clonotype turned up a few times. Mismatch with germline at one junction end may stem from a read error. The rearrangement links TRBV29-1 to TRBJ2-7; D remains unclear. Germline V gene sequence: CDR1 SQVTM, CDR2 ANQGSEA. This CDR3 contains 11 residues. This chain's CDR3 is CSVEEASRSGF. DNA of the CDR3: TGCAGCGTTGAAGAGGCGTCTCGATCAGGCTTC.

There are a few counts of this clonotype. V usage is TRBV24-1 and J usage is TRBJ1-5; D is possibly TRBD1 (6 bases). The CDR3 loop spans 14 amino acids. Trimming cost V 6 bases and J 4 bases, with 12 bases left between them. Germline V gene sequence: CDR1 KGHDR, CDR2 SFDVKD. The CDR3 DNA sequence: TGTGCCACCAGTCCTGGGGGCTGGAATCAGCCCCAGCATTTT. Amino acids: CATSPGGWNQPQHF.

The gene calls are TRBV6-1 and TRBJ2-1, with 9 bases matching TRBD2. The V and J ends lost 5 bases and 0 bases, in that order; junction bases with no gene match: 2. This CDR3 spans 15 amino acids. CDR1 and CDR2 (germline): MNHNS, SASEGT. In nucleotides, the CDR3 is TGTGCCAGCAGTAGCGGGAGGAACTCCTACAATGAGCAGTTCTTC. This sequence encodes CASSSGRNSYNEQFF.

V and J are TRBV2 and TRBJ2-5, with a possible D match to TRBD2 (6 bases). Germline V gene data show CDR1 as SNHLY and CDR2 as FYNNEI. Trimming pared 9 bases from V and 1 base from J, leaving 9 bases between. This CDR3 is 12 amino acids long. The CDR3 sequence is CARGLLQETQYF. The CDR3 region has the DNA TGTGCCAGGGGACTCCTCCAAGAGACCCAGTACTTC. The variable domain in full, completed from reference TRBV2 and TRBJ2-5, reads EPEVTQTPSHQVTQMGQEVILRCVPISNHLYFYWYRQILGQKVEFLVSFYNNEISEKSEIFDDQFSVERPDGSNFTLKIRSTKLEDSAMYFCARGLLQETQYFGPGTRLLVL.

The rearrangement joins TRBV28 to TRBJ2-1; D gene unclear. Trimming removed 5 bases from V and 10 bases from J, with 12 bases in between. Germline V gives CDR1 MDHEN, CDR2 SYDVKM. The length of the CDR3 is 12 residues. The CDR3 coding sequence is TGTGCCAGCAGTATCGGCATGGGCGAGCAGTTCTTC. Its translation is CASSIGMGEQFF.

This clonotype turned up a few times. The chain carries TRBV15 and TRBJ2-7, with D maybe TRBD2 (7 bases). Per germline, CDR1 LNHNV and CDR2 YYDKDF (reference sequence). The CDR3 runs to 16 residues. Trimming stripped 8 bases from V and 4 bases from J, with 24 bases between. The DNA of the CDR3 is TGTGCCACCGTCCGTCGGGTTCAGGGGAGGGGTTACGAGCAGTACTTC. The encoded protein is CATVRRVQGRGYEQYF.